What follows are 21 T cell receptor beta chains derived from one specimen sequenced in a study of molecular identifiers for immune sequencing clone quantification. TCRdb itself ran the PCR reads through MiXCR, one entry per CDR3 protein. The table includes over 90,000 distinct CDR3 sequences, about 32% detected once. The sequencing sample was made of naive CD8+ T cells from blood, with Jurkat cell RNA spiked in. Subset of the sample: FACS-sorted CD8+CD4-CCR7+CD45RA+ naive T cells. Receptors were obtained from a human donor in good health. Some libraries in this study had Jurkat cell RNA spiked in.

Remarks on this clonotype: Lacking the conserved final phenylalanine or tryptophan, this CDR3 likely reflects a read error. The gene calls are TRBV6-6 and TRBJ2-1; D is perhaps TRBD2 (5 bases). Germline V gene data show CDR1 as MNHNY and CDR2 as SVGAGI (reference sequence). The CDR3 has 14 residues. V lost 1 base to trimming and J lost 8 bases, with 12 bases between them. CDR3 DNA sequence: TGTGCCAGCAGTTACTATATGGCAGCGGATGAGCAGTTCCTC. The encoded protein is CASSYYMAADEQFL.

This sequence joins TRBV5-6 and TRBJ2-6; 10 bases line up with TRBD1. The germline gives CDR1 SGHDT, CDR2 YYEEEE. This CDR3 is 15 amino acids long. Germline trimming cut 3 bases from V and 8 bases from J; bases unmatched to any gene: 5. CDR3: CASSYGTGEPNVLTF. CDR3 bases: TGTGCCAGCAGCTATGGGACAGGGGAACCCAACGTCCTGACTTTC.

The chain employs TRBV19 and TRBJ2-1; 9 bases align to TRBD1. Germline assignment: CDR1 LNHDA and CDR2 SQIVND (reference sequence). With 6 bases clipped from V and 8 bases from J, the junction kept 14 bases outside the gene matches. CDR3 length equals 16 residues. The CDR3 DNA follows: TGTGCCAGTAGGTCCATCGGGACAGGGAAGACCCATGAGCAGTTCTTC. Translating gives CASRSIGTGKTHEQFF.

This sequence joins TRBV20-1 and TRBJ2-5, with TRBD2 identical over 11 bases. The CDR3 has 17 amino acids. Per the germline V gene, CDR1 is DFQATT and CDR2 is SNEGSKA (reference sequence). The trim removed 4 bases at V and 2 bases at J, leaving 12 bases unmatched. The CDR3 bases are TGCAGTGCTAAGGGGGATCCGGGACTAGCGGCACAAGAGACCCAGTACTTC. This codes for CSAKGDPGLAAQETQYF.

V gene TRBV3-1 combines with J gene TRBJ2-1; 7 bases fit TRBD2. Germline CDR1 LGHDT, CDR2 YNNKEL (reference sequence). The V segment lost 4 bases and the J segment 4 bases; nucleotides outside the gene matches: 16. This CDR3 region has 18 residues. The CDR3 DNA is TGTGCCAGCAGCCCGGCCCGAGGAACTAGCGCCCGATACAATGAGCAGTTCTTC. This codes for CASSPARGTSARYNEQFF.

The chain combines TRBV28 with TRBJ2-7; D is unresolved. Germline V lookup: CDR1 MDHEN, CDR2 SYDVKM. The CDR3 is 14 residues long. Between the trimmed V and J ends, which lost 3 bases and 0 bases, there was a span of 9 bases. The CDR3 sequence: CASSFLGTSYEQYF. CDR3 DNA sequence: TGTGCCAGCAGTTTTTTGGGTACCTCCTACGAGCAGTACTTC.

In regard to this clonotype: An end of the junction does not agree with germline; a read error may underlie this. The V gene is TRBV6-2 or TRBV6-3, the J gene TRBJ2-2; the D gene could be TRBD1 or TRBD2 (5 bases each). The CDR3 is made up of 14 amino acids. CDR1 and CDR2 from the germline V gene are MNHEY and SVGEGT. Here the CDR3 DNA reads TGTGCCAGCAGTCCCGACAGAAACACCGGGGAGCAGTTTTTT. Amino acid sequence: CASSPDRNTGEQFF.

This clonotype has at least ten counts. The V and J genes are TRBV5-6 and TRBJ2-5, with no clear D. Trimming left V 0 bases short and J 3 bases short, with 15 bases between. This CDR3 has 16 residues. CDR1 is SGHDT and CDR2 is YYEEEE in the germline V gene. The CDR3 coding sequence is TGTGCCAGCAGCTTGGTAAGAAGGTTGATTGAAGAGACCCAGTACTTC. It specifies CASSLVRRLIEETQYF. Complete variable domain (other parts from reference TRBV5-6 and TRBJ2-5): DAGVTQSPTHLIKTRGQQVTLRCSPKSGHDTVSWYQQALGQGPQFIFQYYEEEERQRGNFPDRFSGHQFPNYSSELNVNALLLGDSALYLCASSLVRRLIEETQYFGPGTRLLVL.

This chain joins TRBV4-3 and TRBJ2-7; D unclear. The V end lost 6 bases, the J end lost 3 bases, and 12 bases lay between the germline ends. In germline, CDR1 is LGHNA, CDR2 YSLEER. The length of the CDR3 is 13 residues. This CDR3 is CASSRIGRYEQYF. As DNA, the CDR3 is TGCGCCAGCAGTCGTATCGGACGCTACGAGCAGTACTTC.

The V gene is TRBV27, the J gene TRBJ2-7; TRBD2 matches 8 bases. The CDR3 has 15 residues. In germline, CDR1 is MNHEY, CDR2 SMNVEV (reference sequence). Trimming removed 6 bases from V and 6 bases from J; junction bases left unmatched: 13. The CDR3 is CASRDLAGGFGEQYF. DNA of the CDR3: TGTGCCAGCAGAGATCTGGCGGGGGGTTTTGGCGAGCAGTACTTC.

The chain carries TRBV5-6 and TRBJ2-2; 13 nucleotides match TRBD2. The CDR3 covers 16 residues. With 4 bases clipped from V and 6 bases from J, the junction kept 6 bases outside the gene matches. Per the germline V gene, CDR1 is SGHDT and CDR2 is YYEEEE. DNA for the CDR3: TGTGCCAGCAGCCCTGGACTAGCGGGAGTTTCCGGGGAGCTGTTTTTT. Its protein product is CASSPGLAGVSGELFF.

This clonotype was detected a few times. The chain employs TRBV7-2 and TRBJ2-1; a possible D gene is TRBD2 (5 bases). The CDR3 loop spans 12 amino acids. V was trimmed by 4 bases and J by 8 bases, leaving 9 bases between them. CDR1 SGHTA and CDR2 FQGNSA come from the germline V gene. The CDR3 region has the DNA TGTGCCAGCAGCTCGGGATCGTATGAGCAGTTCTTC. This sequence encodes CASSSGSYEQFF.

This clonotype was seen repeatedly, ten times or more. V and J are TRBV4-3 and TRBJ2-3, with TRBD2 matching 10 bases. With V trimmed by 5 bases and J by 4 bases, 6 bases remained unmatched. CDR1 is LGHNA and CDR2 is YSLEER in the germline V gene. This CDR3 has 15 amino acids. CDR3 sequence (DNA): TGCGCCAGCAGCTCTAGCGGGAGTAGCCCAGATACGCAGTATTTT. Protein product: CASSSSGSSPDTQYF.

The chain links TRBV11-2 to TRBJ1-2; possible D gene TRBD1, 5 bases. Germline-derived CDR1 and CDR2 are SGHAT and FQNNGV. The CDR3 consists of 14 residues. The germline V and J ends were trimmed by 1 base and 6 bases, with 12 bases remaining between them. CDR3 loop: CASSLGTTLNGYTF. CDR3 nucleotide sequence: TGTGCCAGCAGCTTAGGGACAACCCTCAATGGCTACACCTTC. The full variable domain, its missing parts supplied by reference TRBV11-2 and TRBJ1-2, is EAGVAQSPRYKIIEKRQSVAFWCNPISGHATLYWYQQILGQGPKLLIQFQNNGVVDDSQLPKDRFSAERLKGVDSTLKIQPAKLEDSAVYLCASSLGTTLNGYTFGSGTRLTVV.

The CDR3 protein is CASSFRRLTGELFF. CDR3 in DNA: TGTGCCAGCAGTTTTCGGAGGCTCACCGGGGAGCTGTTTTTT. This chain links TRBV28 with TRBJ2-2; TRBD2 is a possible D gene (5 bases). This CDR3 has 14 amino acids. Germline CDR1 MDHEN, CDR2 SYDVKM. Between the trimmed V and J ends, which lost 3 bases and 4 bases, there was a span of 9 bases.

This clonotype was seen a few times. The V gene is TRBV14, the J gene TRBJ2-3; TRBD2 agrees at 7 bases. V lost 3 bases and J lost 0; bases outside the gene matches: 6. Germline lookup yields CDR1 SGHDN and CDR2 FVKESK. The CDR3 has 16 amino acids. The CDR3 is CASSQPRDYSTDTQYF. Here the CDR3 DNA reads TGTGCCAGCAGCCAGCCCCGGGACTATAGCACAGATACGCAGTATTTT. The entire variable domain, with the rest obtained from reference TRBV14 and TRBJ2-3, is as follows: EAGVTQFPSHSVIEKGQTVTLRCDPISGHDNLYWYRRVMGKEIKFLLHFVKESKQDESGMPNNRFLAERTGGTYSTLKVQPAELEDSGVYFCASSQPRDYSTDTQYFGPGTRLTVL.

This clonotype was detected only a few times. The chain couples TRBV30 to TRBJ2-2; D possibly corresponds to TRBD2 (6 bases). Germline-derived CDR1 and CDR2 are GTSNPN and SVGIG (reference sequence). Trimming took off 5 bases at V and 5 bases at J, with 9 bases between the two ends. CDR3 length: 12 amino acids. DNA for the CDR3: TGTGCCTGGTGGCGGGGTACCGGGGAGCTGTTTTTT. Its translation: CAWWRGTGELFF.

The V and J genes are TRBV12-3 or TRBV12-4 and TRBJ2-5; 9 bases match TRBD1. V trimming: 4 bases; J trimming: 3 bases; junction bases outside the gene matches: 3. The CDR3 consists of 14 residues. For the CDR3, the DNA is TGTGCCAGCAGTTGGACAGGGGTCAAAGAGACCCAGTACTTC. Protein product: CASSWTGVKETQYF.

This clonotype has just a few counts. The V gene is TRBV12-3 or TRBV12-4, the J gene TRBJ1-2; D is ambiguous. V was shortened by 4 bases and J by 8 bases, with 8 bases between the two germline ends. The CDR3 covers 11 residues. This chain's CDR3 is CASSSPEGYTF. The CDR3 bases are TGTGCCAGCAGTTCTCCGGAGGGCTACACCTTC.

This clonotype came up many times. The chain has TRBV29-1 and TRBJ2-7; D is perhaps TRBD1 or TRBD2 (5 bases each). With 2 bases removed from V and 4 bases from J, the gap between germline ends came to 18 bases. Germline-derived CDR1 and CDR2 are SQVTM and ANQGSEA. There are 15 residues in the CDR3. CDR3 nucleotide sequence: TGCAGCGTTGAATTTTCTGGGACGGCCGATTACGAGCAGTACTTC. Protein sequence: CSVEFSGTADYEQYF.

The V gene is TRBV4-3, the J gene TRBJ2-7; 10 bases are a match to TRBD1. The V gene end was trimmed by 3 bases and the J gene end by 5 bases; junction bases not matched to a gene: 10. Germline CDR1 is LGHNA and CDR2 is YSLEER. The CDR3 consists of 16 residues. CDR3 sequence reads: CASSHDGDRGMNEQYF. The CDR3 DNA reads TGCGCCAGCAGCCATGACGGGGACAGGGGTATGAACGAGCAGTACTTC.